A selection of T cell receptor beta chains follows, all from one sample in a study of cytomegalovirus exposure and HLA in healthy donors. Repertoires were generated with immunoSEQ multiplex PCR, while TCRdb's copy carries only in-frame clones and drops some. This sample has fewer than 200,000 clones; 60% to 85% occur once, and the top ten carry 0.75% to 0.8%. The material sequenced was PBMCs. All receptors come from a female donor in good health and CMV-seronegative. Both conserved end residues are part of each CDR3. D genes are given only for firm matches. Expanded clones get a size class; other rows say once, few or many, or leave the size out.

D,V,size,J,DNA,CDR3
-,TRBV7-5,-,TRBJ2-7,TGTGCCAGCAGCCAGAGGGGGGGTCGGGTAGAACAGTACTTC,CASSQRGGRVEQYF
-,TRBV30,-,TRBJ2-3,TGTGCCTGGAGTGCAGGGGGGTTCACAGATACGCAGTATTTT,CAWSAGGFTDTQYF
TRBD2,TRBV7-2,-,TRBJ2-6,TGTGCCAGCAGCTTTACTAGCGGGGGAAGCTCTGGGGCCAACGTCCTGACTTTC,CASSFTSGGSSGANVLTF
-,TRBV5-1,-,TRBJ2-7,TGCGCCAGCAGCTCGACCGCTAAGACATCCTACGAGCAGTACTTC,CASSSTAKTSYEQYF
TRBD1,TRBV5-4,few,TRBJ2-2,TGTGCCAGCAGTTATGACAGGGGCTACACCGGGGAGCTGTTTTTT,CASSYDRGYTGELFF
-,TRBV27,-,TRBJ1-1,TGTGCCAGCAGTTTAGTGCGGGGAAACACTGAAGCTTTCTTT,CASSLVRGNTEAFF
-,TRBV28,-,TRBJ2-7,TGTGCCAGCAGCACCGACTTTAACTCCTACGAGCAGTACTTC,CASSTDFNSYEQYF
-,TRBV13,-,TRBJ2-5,TGTGCCAGCAGCGTAACAGCATTCGGAGAGACCCAGTACTTC,CASSVTAFGETQYF
-,TRBV7-2,-,TRBJ1-1,TGTGCCAGCAGCTTAGCTCCAGGGCTGTGGGACACTGAAGCTTTCTTT,CASSLAPGLWDTEAFF
-,TRBV19,once,TRBJ1-1,TGTGCCAGTAGTGTGGGGGGGACCACTGAAGCTTTCTTT,CASSVGGTTEAFF
-,TRBV27,-,TRBJ2-7,TGTGCCAGCAGTTTGGGCACAGGGAGACGTAGCGAGCAGTACTTC,CASSLGTGRRSEQYF
TRBD2,TRBV6-5,-,TRBJ2-5,TGTGCCAGCAGTAGGGGACTAGCGGGGGAGACCCAGTACTTC,CASSRGLAGETQYF
-,TRBV4-1,-,TRBJ2-7,-,CASSQDFGQGTYF
-,TRBV15,-,TRBJ2-2,TGTGCCACCAGCAGAGTCGGCACCGGGGAGCTGTTTTTT,CATSRVGTGELFF
TRBD1,TRBV11-2,few,TRBJ2-2,TGTGCCAGCAGCCAAACCGGGACAGTGACCGGGGAGCTGTTTTTT,CASSQTGTVTGELFF
-,TRBV28,-,TRBJ1-2,TGTGCCAGCAGTCTCTCGACGGGACAAACCCATGGCTACACCTTC,CASSLSTGQTHGYTF
-,TRBV11-1,few,TRBJ2-2,TGTGCCAGCAGCTTATTCCTAGGGGGCGGGGCCGGGGAGCTGTTTTTT,CASSLFLGGGAGELFF
TRBD1,TRBV10-3,-,TRBJ2-1,TGTGCCATCAGTGTCTCAGGGGGCTACAATGAGCAGTTCTTC,CAISVSGGYNEQFF
TRBD1,TRBV19,once,TRBJ1-2,TGTGCCAGTAGGGGGACAGGATCTAACTATGGCTACACCTTC,CASRGTGSNYGYTF
-,TRBV11-2,once,TRBJ2-3,TGTGCCAGCAGCTCAGACTTTGCGGCAGATACGCAGTATTTT,CASSSDFAADTQYF
TRBD1,TRBV9,-,TRBJ1-5,TGTGCCAGCAGCACCCGCAGGGGGCGCGGGGGAAATCAGCCCCAGCATTTT,CASSTRRGRGGNQPQHF
-,TRBV5-5,-,TRBJ2-7,TGTGCCAGCAGCTTGGCCGTCGATGCCAGGGGATCCTACGAGCAGTACTTC,CASSLAVDARGSYEQYF